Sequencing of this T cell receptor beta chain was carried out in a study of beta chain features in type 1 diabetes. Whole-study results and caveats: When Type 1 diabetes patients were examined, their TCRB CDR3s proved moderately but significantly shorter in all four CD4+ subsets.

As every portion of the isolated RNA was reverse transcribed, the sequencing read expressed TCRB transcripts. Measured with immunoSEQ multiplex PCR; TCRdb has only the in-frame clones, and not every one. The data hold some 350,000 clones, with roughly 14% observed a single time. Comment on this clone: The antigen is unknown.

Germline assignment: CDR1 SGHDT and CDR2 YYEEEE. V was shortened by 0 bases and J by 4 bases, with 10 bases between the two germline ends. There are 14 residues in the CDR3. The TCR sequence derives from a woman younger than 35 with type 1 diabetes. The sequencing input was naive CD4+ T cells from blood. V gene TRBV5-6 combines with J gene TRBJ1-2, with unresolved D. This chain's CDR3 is CASSLGGEIYGYTF. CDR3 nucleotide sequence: TGTGCCAGCAGCTTGGGGGGAGAGATCTATGGCTACACCTTC. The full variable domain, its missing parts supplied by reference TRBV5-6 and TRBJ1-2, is DAGVTQSPTHLIKTRGQQVTLRCSPKSGHDTVSWYQQALGQGPQFIFQYYEEEERQRGNFPDRFSGHQFPNYSSELNVNALLLGDSALYLCASSLGGEIYGYTFGSGTRLTVV.